The clone carrying this T cell receptor (beta chain) has a single count. The data were produced by immunoSEQ multiplex PCR, yet TCRdb's version contains in-frame clones alone and is incomplete. Among 300,000 to 450,000 clones, about 89% were seen once, and the ten largest hold about 3%. The data originate from a study of blood T cell repertoires in COVID-19. Whole-study context: T cells, B-cell-depleted T cells, or PBMCs supplied cDNA or gDNA.

In germline, CDR1 is ENHRY, CDR2 SYGVKD. The V and J ends lost 8 bases and 7 bases, in that order; junction bases with no gene match: 10. This CDR3 is built from 14 residues. Material: peripheral blood. This sequence originates from a woman in her thirties with COVID-19, enrolled during active disease. The chain uses TRBV10-3 and TRBJ2-2, with 7 bases that match TRBD2. Here the CDR3 DNA reads TGTGCCATCGACGAAGCAGGGAGGGACGGGGAGCTGTTTTTT. As protein: CAIDEAGRDGELFF.